The 26 T cell receptor beta chains below come from one sample, sequenced in a study of blood T cell repertoires in COVID-19. Assay: immunoSEQ multiplex PCR; the TCRdb copy retains only in-frame clones and omits some. The sample comprises 200,000 to 300,000 clones, around 88% of which are singletons, and approximately 2% rests with the top ten. The sequenced sample consisted of peripheral blood. The source of these receptors is a man aged 25-45 years with active or convalescent COVID-19.

This rearrangement joins TRBV9 to TRBJ1-2, with TRBD1 matching 9 bases. Germline CDR1 SGDLS, CDR2 YYNGEE. The CDR3 is 17 amino acids. Losses at the gene ends were 4 bases for V and 2 bases for J; bases not matched to a gene: 12. The CDR3 protein is CASSPRLGQGENYGYTF. Written as DNA, the CDR3 is TGTGCCAGCAGCCCACGGCTGGGACAGGGAGAAAACTATGGCTACACCTTC.

The chain has TRBV6-5 and TRBJ2-5; weak D call: TRBD2 (7 bases). The CDR3 loop spans 14 amino acids. Germline V gene lookup returns CDR1 MNHEY and CDR2 SVGAGI. Trimming removed 4 bases at V and 2 bases at J, with 11 bases between. The CDR3 spells CASSLGGVQETQYF. The CDR3 DNA is TGTGCCAGCAGTTTAGGGGGGGTTCAAGAGACCCAGTACTTC.

This chain links TRBV4-1 with TRBJ2-7; 7 positions agree with TRBD1. From germline, CDR1 is MGHRA and CDR2 YSYEKL. This CDR3 is 15 amino acids long. V was pared by 0 bases and J by 2 bases, with 4 bases of the junction left unmatched. CDR3 DNA: TGCGCCAGCAGCCAAGACGGGACAGCGACCTACGAGCAGTACTTC. Protein product: CASSQDGTATYEQYF.

V gene TRBV27 combines with J gene TRBJ1-1; D possibly corresponds to TRBD1 (6 bases). The CDR3 has 14 amino acids. V dropped 8 bases and J dropped 4 bases, with 17 bases sitting between them. The germline CDR1 and CDR2 sequences are MNHEY and SMNVEV (reference sequence). CDR3 bases: TGTGCCAGCTCTTACGACAGGTTGAGCACTGAAGCTTTCTTT. Translated: CASSYDRLSTEAFF.

The V gene is TRBV7-2, the J gene TRBJ2-5, with D maybe TRBD2 (7 bases). Trimming cost V 5 bases and J 3 bases, with 19 bases left between them. The CDR3 length is 16 residues. Germline V CDR1 and CDR2: SGHTA, FQGNSA. The CDR3 is CASSPVGGGGEETQYF. CDR3 coding DNA: TGTGCCAGCAGCCCTGTCGGAGGGGGAGGGGAAGAGACCCAGTACTTC.

The rearrangement links TRBV30 to TRBJ1-2; D gene unclear. Trimming removed 7 bases from V and 1 base from J, with 10 bases in between. CDR1 GTSNPN and CDR2 SVGIG come from the germline V gene (reference sequence). This CDR3 has 12 amino acids. In nucleotides, the CDR3 is TGTGCCTCGTCAGAGGGTAACTATGGCTACACCTTC. Protein: CASSEGNYGYTF.

The chain carries TRBV5-4 and TRBJ2-3, with 9 bases that match TRBD2. V trimming: 4 bases; J trimming: 0 bases; junction bases outside the gene matches: 9. The CDR3 is 17 residues long. Germline assignment: CDR1 SGHNT and CDR2 YYREEE (reference sequence). The CDR3 nucleotides read TGTGCCAGCAGCAGGTCGGGACTAGCCCTCAGCACAGATACGCAGTATTTT. It encodes CASSRSGLALSTDTQYF.

This clone was detected only a few times. The CDR3 nucleotides are TGTGCCAGTAGCCTCCGACGGCAGGGGAAGGCTAACTATGGCTACACCTTC. It is translated as CASSLRRQGKANYGYTF. The V gene is TRBV19, the J gene TRBJ1-2; D perhaps matches TRBD1 (6 bases). The CDR3 length is 17 residues. Germline loops: CDR1 LNHDA, CDR2 SQIVND (reference sequence). Trimming removed 6 bases from V and 0 bases from J, with 20 bases in between.

The chain links TRBV11-3 to TRBJ2-7; possibly TRBD1 for D (5 bases). This CDR3 spans 14 amino acids. V was shortened by 3 bases and J by 3 bases, with 12 bases between the two germline ends. CDR1 SGHNT and CDR2 YENEEA come from the germline V gene. The CDR3 DNA is TGTGCCAGCAGCTTGGATAGGGGAAACTACGAGCAGTACTTC. Encoded protein: CASSLDRGNYEQYF.

This chain joins TRBV4-3 and TRBJ2-2, with D perhaps matching TRBD1 (6 bases). The CDR3 length is 18 residues. The V end was cut by 2 bases, the J end by 3 bases, with 19 bases between. Germline V gene lookup returns CDR1 LGHNA and CDR2 YSLEER. The chain's CDR3 is CASSQRGNRVRDTGELFF. DNA of the CDR3: TGCGCCAGCAGCCAAAGGGGGAACAGGGTGAGGGACACCGGGGAGCTGTTTTTT.

The V call is TRBV5-1, the J call TRBJ2-5, with 13 bases lining up with TRBD2. V was pared by 3 bases and J by 2 bases, with 7 bases of the junction left unmatched. CDR1 SGHRS and CDR2 YFSETQ come from the germline V gene. CDR3 length: 17 amino acids. The CDR3 bases are TGCGCCAGCAGCTCGGGGGGACTAGCGGGGAGGCAAGAGACCCAGTACTTC. Its protein is CASSSGGLAGRQETQYF.

This clone was seen just once. This sequence joins TRBV9 and TRBJ1-1; 7 positions match TRBD1. The CDR3 totals 15 residues. The germline V gene encodes CDR1 SGDLS and CDR2 YYNGEE. V lost 3 bases to trimming and J lost 1 base; unmatched junction nucleotides: 6. The CDR3 nucleotides are TGTGCCAGCAGCGGCCGGGACAGCAAGAACACTGAAGCTTTCTTT. It codes for CASSGRDSKNTEAFF.

V gene TRBV9 combines with J gene TRBJ2-7; D is perhaps TRBD2 (5 bases). The CDR3 length is 15 residues. Germline V CDR1 and CDR2: SGDLS, YYNGEE. Trimming pared 2 bases from V and 3 bases from J, leaving 15 bases between. In DNA form, the CDR3 reads TGTGCCAGCAGCGTCGGTCCAGACGGGGACTACGAGCAGTACTTC. This encodes CASSVGPDGDYEQYF.

V is TRBV6-2 or TRBV6-3 and J is TRBJ1-3, with D unclear. The CDR3 is made up of 14 amino acids. Germline CDR1 reads MNHEY; CDR2 reads SVGEGT. V shed 2 bases and J shed 2 bases, with 7 bases lying between them. CDR3 DNA sequence: TGTGCCAGCAGTTACGTGACAACTGGAAACACCATATATTTT. Encoded protein: CASSYVTTGNTIYF.

The chain has TRBV5-1 and TRBJ1-2; possible D gene TRBD1, 5 bases. The CDR3 consists of 16 residues. Germline assignment: CDR1 SGHRS and CDR2 YFSETQ. The V gene lost 5 bases and the J gene lost 6 bases, with 23 bases spanning the gap. CDR3 region: CASSREYQGISDGYTF. The CDR3 nucleotides are TGCGCCAGCAGTCGGGAGTATCAGGGTATATCGGATGGCTACACCTTC.

The chain combines TRBV18 with TRBJ1-1, with TRBD1 identical over 8 bases. CDR3 length: 14 amino acids. The J segment lost 3 bases and the V segment lost 4 bases, leaving 4 bases of the junction unmatched. Germline V gene sequence: CDR1 KGHSH, CDR2 LQKENI. The CDR3 spells CASSREQGDTEAFF. In DNA, the CDR3 is TGTGCCAGCTCACGCGAACAGGGGGACACTGAAGCTTTCTTT.

The chain links TRBV5-5 to TRBJ1-1, with D maybe TRBD1 (5 bases). The germline CDR1 and CDR2 sequences are SGHKS and YYEKEE (reference sequence). The germline V and J ends were trimmed by 4 bases and 5 bases, with 18 bases remaining between them. This CDR3 is built from 15 residues. This CDR3 reads CASSLREPGGTEAFF. As DNA, the CDR3 is TGTGCCAGCAGCCTACGGGAACCGGGGGGGACTGAAGCTTTCTTT. The full variable domain, completed using reference TRBV5-5 and TRBJ1-1, is DAGVTQSPTHLIKTRGQQVTLRCSPISGHKSVSWYQQVLGQGPQFIFQYYEKEERGRGNFPDRFSARQFPNYSSELNVNALLLGDSALYLCASSLREPGGTEAFFGQGTRLTVV.

This chain links TRBV19 with TRBJ1-2; 12 nucleotides agree with TRBD1. The length of the CDR3 is 15 residues. Germline V gene lookup returns CDR1 LNHDA and CDR2 SQIVND (reference sequence). With V trimmed by 6 bases and J by 7 bases, 9 bases remained unmatched. The chain's CDR3 is CASSPQGDRGPGYTF. The CDR3 DNA reads TGTGCCAGTAGCCCCCAGGGGGACAGGGGGCCTGGCTACACCTTC.

This clone came up once. Other DNA sequences from this sample encode an identical CDR3 as well. The V call is TRBV27, the J call TRBJ1-5; D perhaps matches TRBD1 (6 bases). This CDR3 contains 15 residues. Germline CDR1 and CDR2: MNHEY and SMNVEV (reference sequence). The V gene lost 0 bases and the J gene lost 4 bases, with 10 bases spanning the gap. CDR3 in amino acids: CASSLSRQGNQPQHF. Here the CDR3 DNA reads TGTGCCAGCAGTTTATCGAGGCAGGGGAATCAGCCCCAGCATTTT.

V and J are TRBV18 and TRBJ2-6, with a possible D match to TRBD1 (6 bases). The ends were cut back, 4 bases at V and 3 bases at J, with 13 bases in the middle. Germline CDR1 and CDR2: KGHSH and LQKENI. This CDR3 has 16 amino acids. The CDR3 DNA is TGTGCCAGCTCACGACCCGGGACACTTGGGGCCAACGTCCTGACTTTC. Its protein product is CASSRPGTLGANVLTF.

The chain recombines TRBV15 with TRBJ1-4, with 7 bases that match TRBD1. The germline V gene encodes CDR1 LNHNV and CDR2 YYDKDF (reference sequence). The trim removed 8 bases at V and 11 bases at J, leaving 5 bases unmatched. The CDR3 totals 11 residues. The CDR3 nucleotides are TGTGCCACCGACAGGGATTCGAAACTGTTTTTT. Protein: CATDRDSKLFF.

The rearrangement uses TRBV7-8 and TRBJ1-2; 7 bases align to TRBD1. Germline-derived CDR1 and CDR2 are SGHVS and FQNEAQ. CDR3 length: 14 amino acids. V lost 5 bases and J lost 3; bases outside the gene matches: 6. The CDR3 DNA reads as TGTGCCAGCAGCCCCGCCGGGACAGACTATGGCTACACCTTC. Protein sequence: CASSPAGTDYGYTF.

The chain combines TRBV6-5 with TRBJ2-7; TRBD1 aligns across 7 bases. The CDR3 length is 13 residues. Germline CDR1 MNHEY, CDR2 SVGAGI. With V trimmed by 8 bases and J by 0 bases, 4 bases remained unmatched. The CDR3 sequence: CASAPGGSYEQYF. The CDR3 DNA sequence: TGTGCCAGCGCCCCAGGGGGCTCCTACGAGCAGTACTTC.

The chain recombines TRBV7-2 with TRBJ2-1; perhaps TRBD1 as D (6 bases). CDR1 and CDR2 from the germline V gene are SGHTA and FQGNSA. The CDR3 extends over 13 amino acids. Trimming stripped 5 bases from V and 3 bases from J, with 8 bases between. The CDR3 sequence: CASSKQGYNEQFF. As DNA, the CDR3 is TGTGCCAGCAGCAAACAGGGCTACAATGAGCAGTTCTTC.

The chain recombines TRBV27 with TRBJ2-1, with TRBD2 matching over 11 bases. This CDR3 contains 15 residues. The germline V gene encodes CDR1 MNHEY and CDR2 SMNVEV (reference sequence). Trimming removed 3 bases from V and 6 bases from J; junction bases left unmatched: 4. Here the CDR3 DNA reads TGTGCCAGCAGTTTGGGTAGCGGGGGGGCCAATGAGCAGTTCTTC. Protein: CASSLGSGGANEQFF.

V usage is TRBV9 and J usage is TRBJ2-1; D is ambiguous. Germline values: CDR1 SGDLS, CDR2 YYNGEE. V shed 3 bases and J shed 0 bases, with 13 bases lying between them. The CDR3 sequence is 16 residues long. CDR3 region: CASSGPSKYSYNEQFF. The CDR3 DNA follows: TGTGCCAGCAGCGGGCCCTCGAAGTACTCCTACAATGAGCAGTTCTTC. Using reference TRBV9 and TRBJ2-1 for the parts outside the CDR3, the full variable domain is DSGVTQTPKHLITATGQRVTLRCSPRSGDLSVYWYQQSLDQGLQFLIQYYNGEERAKGNILERFSAQQFPDLHSELNLSSLELGDSALYFCASSGPSKYSYNEQFFGPGTRLTVL.